This TCR beta chain is from a study of memory CD4+ T cells and cytomegalovirus serostatus. Across the study: Donors were healthy Belgian adults, 8 to 10 CMV seropositive and roughly 25 seronegative. Broader study findings: Each of 67 CMV-associated TCRbeta sequences occurred in one to five individuals.

The V gene's germline CDR1 is KGHSH and CDR2 LQKENI. CDR3 length: 15 residues. Trimming stripped 1 base from V and 6 bases from J, with 13 bases between. This clone was detected only once. Its specificity is unknown. Original data processing: Out-of-frame sequences were removed, leaving a few million distinct TCRbeta sequences. The data were produced by immunoSEQ multiplex PCR, yet TCRdb's version contains in-frame clones alone and is incomplete. The DNA gave D and trimming, while V, J and clone size come from that table. Of tens of thousands of clones in the sample, roughly 85% are singletons; the top ten hold about 0.51%. Single viable CD3+CD4+CD8-CD45RO+ cells were sorted as the memory CD4+ T cells. Total CD4+ T cells were enriched by CD4 positive selection.

The clonotype originates from an adult in good health and CMV-seronegative. Some clones in this sample may be carry-over from other donors' samples. Sequenced sample: memory CD4+ T cells from blood. V usage is TRBV18 and J usage is TRBJ2-4; D assignment may be TRBD1 or TRBD2 (5 bases each). CDR3 DNA sequence: TGTGCCAGCTCACCACTCACACGGGGCGGAAACATTCAGTACTTC. This encodes CASSPLTRGGNIQYF. The full variable domain, rest sourced from reference TRBV18 and TRBJ2-4, is NAGVMQNPRHLVRRRGQEARLRCSPMKGHSHVYWYRQLPEEGLKFMVYLQKENIIDESGMPKERFSAEFPKEGPSILRIQQVVRGDSAAYFCASSPLTRGGNIQYFGAGTRLSVL.